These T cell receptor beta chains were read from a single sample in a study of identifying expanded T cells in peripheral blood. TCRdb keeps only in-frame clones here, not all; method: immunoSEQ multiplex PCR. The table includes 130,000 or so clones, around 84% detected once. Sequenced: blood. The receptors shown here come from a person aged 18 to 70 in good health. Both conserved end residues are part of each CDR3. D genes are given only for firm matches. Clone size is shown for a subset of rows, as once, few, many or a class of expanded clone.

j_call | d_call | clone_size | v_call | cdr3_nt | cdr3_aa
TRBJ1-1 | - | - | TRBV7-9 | TGTGCCAGCAGACCCGTTGGGGATCCTGAAGCTTTCTTT | CASRPVGDPEAFF
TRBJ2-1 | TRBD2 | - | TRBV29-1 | TGCAGCGTTGAGGGCGGGGGGGCCTACAATGAGCAGTTCTTC | CSVEGGGAYNEQFF
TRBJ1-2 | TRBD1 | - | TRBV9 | TGTGCCAGCAGCGTGGGGACAGCCACTAACTATGGCTACACCTTC | CASSVGTATNYGYTF
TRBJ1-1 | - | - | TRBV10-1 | TGCGCCAGCAGTGAGTCCGGGACTGAAGCTTTCTTT | CASSESGTEAFF
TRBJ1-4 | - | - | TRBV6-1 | TGTGCCAGCAGTGACCCAACGGACGGGAAAGAAAAACTGTTTTTT | CASSDPTDGKEKLFF
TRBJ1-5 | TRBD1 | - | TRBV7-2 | TGTGCCAGCAGCTTAGCGAGGGACAGAAATCAGCCCCAGCATTTT | CASSLARDRNQPQHF
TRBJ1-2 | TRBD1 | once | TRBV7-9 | TGTGCCAGCAGCTTAGAAGGACAGGGGATAGGGTATGGCTACACCTTC | CASSLEGQGIGYGYTF
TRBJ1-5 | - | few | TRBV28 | TGTGCCAGCAGTTCCAACAGGGTTAGTCAGCCCCAGCATTTT | CASSSNRVSQPQHF
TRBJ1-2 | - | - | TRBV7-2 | TGTGCCAGCAGCGTTTCCACTGGACAGCCTCCCTATGGCTACACCTTC | CASSVSTGQPPYGYTF
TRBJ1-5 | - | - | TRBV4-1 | TGCGCCAGCAGCCAAGGCGTTACAGGGAATCAGCCCCAGCATTTT | CASSQGVTGNQPQHF
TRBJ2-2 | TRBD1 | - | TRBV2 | TGTGCCAGCAGTCTTGGACAGGGGACGATCACCGGGGAGCTGTTTTTT | CASSLGQGTITGELFF
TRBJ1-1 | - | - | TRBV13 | TGTGCCAGCAGCTTGAGAGGGGCGGGGGCTGAAGCTTTCTTT | CASSLRGAGAEAFF
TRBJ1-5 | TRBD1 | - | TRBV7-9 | TGTGCCAGCAGCCGATCCGACAGGGGCCAGCATTTT | CASSRSDRGQHF
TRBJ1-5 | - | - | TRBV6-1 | TGTGCCAGCACCTTAGGACAGAGCAATCAGCCCCAGCATTTT | CASTLGQSNQPQHF
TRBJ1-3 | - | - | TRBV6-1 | TGTGCCAGCAGTGTATACAGGCTCGAGCTACCCCTTGGCTCTGGAAACACCATATATTTT | CASSVYRLELPLGSGNTIYF
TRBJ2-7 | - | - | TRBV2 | TGTGCCAGCCGGCAGGTAAACTACGAGCAGTACTTC | CASRQVNYEQYF
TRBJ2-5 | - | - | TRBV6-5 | TGTGCCAGCCATACGAACAGAGCAGAGACCCAGTACTTC | CASHTNRAETQYF
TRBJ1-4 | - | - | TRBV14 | TGTGCCAGCAGCCCACGAGTGGGAGTTAATGAAAAACTGTTTTTT | CASSPRVGVNEKLFF
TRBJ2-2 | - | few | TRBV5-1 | TGCGCCAGCAGCTTGGGCCACAGGGACTCGAACACCGGGGAGCTGTTTTTT | CASSLGHRDSNTGELFF
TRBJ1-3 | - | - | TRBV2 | TGTGCCAGTATTGGGGCGTCTACTGGAAACACCATATATTTT | CASIGASTGNTIYF
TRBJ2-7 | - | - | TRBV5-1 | TGCGCCAGCAGCTTGGGTACCTACGAGCAGTACTTC | CASSLGTYEQYF
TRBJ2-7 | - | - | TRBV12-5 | TGTGCTAGTGGCTCCGGGCCCTACGAGCAGTACTTC | CASGSGPYEQYF
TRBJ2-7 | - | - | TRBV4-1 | TGCGCCAGCAGCCAAGAATTTCACAGGGCGATCTACGAGCAGTACTTC | CASSQEFHRAIYEQYF
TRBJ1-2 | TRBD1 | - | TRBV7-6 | TGTGCCAGCAGCGCCAGGGGGGGGGCACCGGGCGGTGGCTACACCTTC | CASSARGGAPGGGYTF
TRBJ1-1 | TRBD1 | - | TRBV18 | TGTGCCAGCTCGCCTTTGGGACAGACGGGCGCTGAAGCTTTCTTT | CASSPLGQTGAEAFF
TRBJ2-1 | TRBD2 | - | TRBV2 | TGTGCCAGCAGTGAAAGGGTGGGAGCGGGGGTTGAGCAGTTCTTC | CASSERVGAGVEQFF
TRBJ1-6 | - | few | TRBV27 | TGTGCCAGCAGTCGTGATCGGGGATCGTCACCCCTCCACTTT | CASSRDRGSSPLHF
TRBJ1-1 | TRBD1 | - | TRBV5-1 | TGCGCCAGCAGCTTGCTTCCGGGACAGGGGTCTGAAGCTTTCTTT | CASSLLPGQGSEAFF
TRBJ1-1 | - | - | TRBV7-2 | TGTGCCAGCAGCTTAAGTCAGGGGATGAACACTGAAGCTTTCTTT | CASSLSQGMNTEAFF
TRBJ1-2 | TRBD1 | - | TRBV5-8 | TGTGCCAGCAGCTTGGAGACAGGGGGTGCTGGCTACACCTTC | CASSLETGGAGYTF
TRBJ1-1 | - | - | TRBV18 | TGTGCCAGCTCACCACGTGTGACGCAGGGCGGGATATCGAACACTGAAGCTTTCTTT | CASSPRVTQGGISNTEAFF
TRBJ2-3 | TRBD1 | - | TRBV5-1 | TGCGCCAGCTCCCACCGGGACAGGGAAACAGATACGCAGTATTTT | CASSHRDRETDTQYF
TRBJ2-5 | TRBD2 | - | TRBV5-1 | TGCGCCAGCAGCCCTACCTTAGGCGGGGGGCAAGAGACCCAGTACTTC | CASSPTLGGGQETQYF
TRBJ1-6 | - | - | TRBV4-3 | TGCGCCAGCAGCCAAGTCGTGAATTCACCCCTCCACTTT | CASSQVVNSPLHF
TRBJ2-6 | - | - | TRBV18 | TGTGCCAGCTCACCCTTCCCGGGACACTTAAGCTCTGGGGCCAACGTCCTGACTTTC | CASSPFPGHLSSGANVLTF
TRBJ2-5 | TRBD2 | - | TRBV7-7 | TGTGCCAGCAGCCCGGGACTACCCCCGAGTACCCAGTACTTC | CASSPGLPPSTQYF
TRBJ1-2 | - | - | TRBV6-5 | TGTGCCAGCAGCCCGCCAGGGGTGCCCTATGGCTACACCTTC | CASSPPGVPYGYTF
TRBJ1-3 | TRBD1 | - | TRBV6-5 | TGTGCCAGCCATAGCGCCGGGACAGGGAAATACACCATATATTTT | CASHSAGTGKYTIYF
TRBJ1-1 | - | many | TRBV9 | TGTGCCAGCAGCGTATCCACCATGAACACTGAAGCTTTCTTT | CASSVSTMNTEAFF
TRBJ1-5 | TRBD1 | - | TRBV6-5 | TGTGCCAGCAGACAGGCTGACAGGGGCAATCAGCCCCAGCATTTT | CASRQADRGNQPQHF
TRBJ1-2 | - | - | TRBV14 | TGTGCCAGCAGCCCACATCTACGACCCGGTGGCTACACCTTC | CASSPHLRPGGYTF
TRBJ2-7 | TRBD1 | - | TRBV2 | TGTGCCAGTCATCGGACAGGGGACAACGAGCAGTACTTC | CASHRTGDNEQYF
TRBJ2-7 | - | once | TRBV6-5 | TGTGCCAGCAGTTACAGGTTAAATTGGGGAAGTGAGCAGTACTTC | CASSYRLNWGSEQYF
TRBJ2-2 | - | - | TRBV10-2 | TGCGCCAGCAGACCCGCCCTCACCGGGGAGCTGTTTTTT | CASRPALTGELFF
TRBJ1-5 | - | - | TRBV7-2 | TGTGCCAGCAGCTCCGACCCTCGGGGGGGGTCCTTCAATCAGCCCCAGCATTTT | CASSSDPRGGSFNQPQHF
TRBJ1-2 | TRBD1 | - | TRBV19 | TGTGCCAGTAGTATAGGATGGACAGGGAACTATGGCTACACCTTC | CASSIGWTGNYGYTF
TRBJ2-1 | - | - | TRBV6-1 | TGTGCCAGCAGTGAGGGTCTTTACAATGAGCAGTTCTTC | CASSEGLYNEQFF
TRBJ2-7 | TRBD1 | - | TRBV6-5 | TGTGCCAGCAGTTCGTACAGGGGCCCCTACGAGCAGTACTTC | CASSSYRGPYEQYF
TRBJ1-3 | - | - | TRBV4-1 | TGCGCCAGCAGCCAAGCCAAAAGCTCTGGAAACACCATATATTTT | CASSQAKSSGNTIYF
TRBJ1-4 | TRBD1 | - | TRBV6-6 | TGTGCCAGCAGTAAAAGAGGGGGCGCGTATGAAAAACTGTTTTTT | CASSKRGGAYEKLFF
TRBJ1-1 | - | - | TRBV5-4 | TGTGCCAGCAGCTTGGGTTTCGGGCTGAACACTGAAGCTTTCTTT | CASSLGFGLNTEAFF
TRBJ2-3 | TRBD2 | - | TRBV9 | TGTGCCAGCAGCGTCCCCGGGACTAGCGGGGTAGGTGATACGCAGTATTTT | CASSVPGTSGVGDTQYF
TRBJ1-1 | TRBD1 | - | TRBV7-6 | TGTGCCAGCAGCGTAACAGGGGAGGCTGAAGCTTTCTTT | CASSVTGEAEAFF
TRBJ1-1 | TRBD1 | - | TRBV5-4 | TGTGCCAGCAGCTCCCCGGGACAGGCTAGGGCTGAAGCTTTCTTT | CASSSPGQARAEAFF
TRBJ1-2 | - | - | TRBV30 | TGTGCCTGGAATCCTGGGTTGGACTATGGCTACACCTTC | CAWNPGLDYGYTF
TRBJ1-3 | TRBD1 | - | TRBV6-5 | TGTGCCAGCACCACAGGGGGCTCTGGAAACACCATATATTTT | CASTTGGSGNTIYF
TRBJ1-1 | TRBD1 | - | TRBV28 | TGTGCCAGCAGTTTTCAGGGGGGGCTGATTCGAGCTTTCTTT | CASSFQGGLIRAFF
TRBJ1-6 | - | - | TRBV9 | TGTGCCAGCAGCGTAGGGACAGCCATAAATTCACCCCTCCACTTT | CASSVGTAINSPLHF